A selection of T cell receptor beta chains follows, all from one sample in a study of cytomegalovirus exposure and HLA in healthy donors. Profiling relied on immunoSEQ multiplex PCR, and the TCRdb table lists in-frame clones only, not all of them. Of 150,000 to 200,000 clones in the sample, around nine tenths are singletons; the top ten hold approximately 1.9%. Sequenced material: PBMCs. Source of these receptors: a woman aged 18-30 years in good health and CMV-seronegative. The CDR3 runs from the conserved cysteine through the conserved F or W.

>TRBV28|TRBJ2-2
CASSFSRGVGTGELFF
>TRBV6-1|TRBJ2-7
CASRTGQGSYEQYF
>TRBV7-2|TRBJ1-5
CASSLRRQGRNQPQHF
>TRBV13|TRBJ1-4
CASSGFGDTTNEKLFF
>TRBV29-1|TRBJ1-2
CSVPTGGIGYTF
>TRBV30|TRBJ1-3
CAWSLRGAGNTIYF
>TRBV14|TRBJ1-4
CASSQDRQGTEKLFF
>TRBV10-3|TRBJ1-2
CAISPQGQPYGYTF
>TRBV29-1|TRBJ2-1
CSSLARHNEQFF
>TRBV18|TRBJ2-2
CASSQSGVNTGELFF
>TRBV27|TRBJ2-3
CASSLSYGVSDTQYF
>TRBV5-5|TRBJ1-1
CASSLAPGGCEAFF
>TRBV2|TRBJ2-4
CASKEDGDSFYF
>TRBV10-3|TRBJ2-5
CATVTQGSETQYF
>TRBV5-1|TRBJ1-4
CASSPDRVNEKLFF
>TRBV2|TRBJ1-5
CASSGGAQPQHF
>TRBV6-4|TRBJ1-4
CASEAGRMGKLFF
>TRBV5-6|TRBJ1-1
CASSLTGGGGTEAFF
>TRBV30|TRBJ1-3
CAWNSAQVGNTIYF
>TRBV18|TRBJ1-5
CASSPLGDRNQPQHF
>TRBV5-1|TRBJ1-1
CASSSDTGANTEAFF
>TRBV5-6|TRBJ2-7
CASSSLTGLLLYEQYF
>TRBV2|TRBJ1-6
CASRADREDSPLHF
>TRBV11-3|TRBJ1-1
CASSSRGGNTEAFF
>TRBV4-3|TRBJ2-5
CASSHGLAYEQYF
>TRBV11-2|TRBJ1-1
CASSSWQGGRRNTEAFF
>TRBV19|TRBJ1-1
CASTQGGDTEAFF
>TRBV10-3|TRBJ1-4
CATGRTGNEKLFF
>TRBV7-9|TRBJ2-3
CSSSLTGGRDTQYF
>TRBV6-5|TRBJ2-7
CASRTRARPVNEQYF
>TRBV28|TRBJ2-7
CASSLGQGIYEQYF
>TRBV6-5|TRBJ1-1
CASSYSRGRSEAFF
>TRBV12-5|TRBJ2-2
CASGLIAGGVPGELFF
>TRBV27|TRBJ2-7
CASSSRTSGASSYEQYF
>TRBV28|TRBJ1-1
CASATGGSRNTEAFF
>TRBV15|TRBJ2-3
CATSRPGGTDTQYF
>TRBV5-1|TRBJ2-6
CASGDQVSGANVLTF
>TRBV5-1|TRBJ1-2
CASSLVDRAYGYTF
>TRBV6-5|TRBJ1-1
CASRHRSMNTEAFF
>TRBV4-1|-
CASSQLSGSRYEQYF
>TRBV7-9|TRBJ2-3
CASSFYGGYTDTQYF
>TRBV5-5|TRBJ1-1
CASSQRQETNTEAFF
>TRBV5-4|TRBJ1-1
CASSDLVDRDTEAFF
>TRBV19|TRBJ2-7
CASSILGQGGIEQYF
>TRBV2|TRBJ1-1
CASKGENTEAFF
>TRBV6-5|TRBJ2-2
CASTRGQGGTGELFF
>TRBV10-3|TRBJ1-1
CAISEAGASTEAFF